The T cell receptor beta chain described here comes from a study of blood T cell repertoires in COVID-19. Germline assignment: CDR1 SGHRS and CDR2 YFSETQ. J was trimmed by 7 bases and V by 0 bases; bases with no gene match: 7. This CDR3 is built from 15 residues. The repertoire was sequenced with immunoSEQ multiplex PCR; TCRdb's copy has only in-frame clones and lacks some. The profile shows more than 95,000 clones, over 75% of them singletons. The receptor's source is a man between 60 and 75 years old with acute or convalescent COVID-19. The chain links TRBV5-1 to TRBJ2-4; 7 nucleotides line up with TRBD2. The sequenced sample was peripheral blood. CDR3 in amino acids: CASSLGAGEANIQYF. CDR3 nucleotide sequence: TGCGCCAGCAGCTTGGGGGCGGGGGAGGCGAACATTCAGTACTTC.